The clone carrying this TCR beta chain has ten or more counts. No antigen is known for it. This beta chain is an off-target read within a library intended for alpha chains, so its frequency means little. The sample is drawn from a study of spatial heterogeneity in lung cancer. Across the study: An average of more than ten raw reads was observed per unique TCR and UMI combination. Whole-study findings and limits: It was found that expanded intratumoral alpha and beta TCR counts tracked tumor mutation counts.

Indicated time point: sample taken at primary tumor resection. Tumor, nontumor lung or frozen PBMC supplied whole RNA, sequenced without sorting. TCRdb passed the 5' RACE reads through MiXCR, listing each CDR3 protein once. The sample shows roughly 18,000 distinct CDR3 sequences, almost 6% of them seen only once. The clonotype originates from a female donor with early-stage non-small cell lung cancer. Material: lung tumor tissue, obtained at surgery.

The CDR3 here is CASSFWSSGEQETQYF. DNA of the CDR3: TGTGCCAGCAGCTTTTGGTCTAGCGGGGAACAAGAGACCCAGTACTTC. The gene calls are TRBV7-6 and TRBJ2-5; 9 bases map to TRBD2. The CDR3 length is 16 residues. Trimming took 3 bases from V and 2 from J; bases not matched to a gene: 7. CDR1 is SGHVS and CDR2 is FNYEAQ in the germline V gene.